This T cell receptor beta chain was sequenced in a study of spatial heterogeneity in lung cancer. Study-level information: A module score for T cells, taken from matched bulk RNA-seq, correlated strongly with TCR transcript counts in tumor regions. Findings and limits, study-wide: It was found that expanded intratumoral alpha and beta TCR counts tracked tumor mutation counts.

In the library, each TCR cDNA molecule bore its own unique molecular identifier. TCRdb redid the calling of the 5' RACE reads with MiXCR, one entry per CDR3 protein. The table includes roughly 16,000 distinct CDR3 sequences, under 7.5% detected once. Time point defined: sample taken at primary tumor resection. Whole RNA, which was extracted from tumor, nontumor lung tissue or frozen PBMC, was sequenced without any cell sorting. The germline gives CDR1 ENHRY, CDR2 SYGVKD. V was trimmed by 0 bases and J by 2 bases, leaving 9 bases between them. The CDR3 is 15 residues long. This clonotype was seen repeatedly, ten times or more. What it recognizes is unknown.

The clonotype originates from a female donor with early-stage non-small cell lung cancer. V and J are TRBV10-3 and TRBJ2-3, with D unclear. Sample: lung tumor tissue, taken at surgery. The CDR3 sequence: CAISESGGYTDTQYF. CDR3 DNA sequence: TGTGCCATCAGTGAGTCGGGCGGATACACAGATACGCAGTATTTT.